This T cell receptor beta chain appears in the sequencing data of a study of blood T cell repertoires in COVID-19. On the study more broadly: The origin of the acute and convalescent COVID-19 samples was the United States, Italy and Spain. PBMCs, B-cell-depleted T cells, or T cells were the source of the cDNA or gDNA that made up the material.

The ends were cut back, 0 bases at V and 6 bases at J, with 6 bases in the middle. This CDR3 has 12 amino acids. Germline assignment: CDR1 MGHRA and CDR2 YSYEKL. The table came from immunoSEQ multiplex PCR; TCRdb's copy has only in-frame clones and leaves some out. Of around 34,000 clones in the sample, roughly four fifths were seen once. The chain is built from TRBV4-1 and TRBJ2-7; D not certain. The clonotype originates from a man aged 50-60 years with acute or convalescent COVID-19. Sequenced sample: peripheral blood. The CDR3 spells CASSQDSGEQYF. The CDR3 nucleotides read TGCGCCAGCAGCCAAGACTCCGGCGAGCAGTACTTC.